These 20 T cell receptor beta chains were sequenced from one sample in a study of blood T cells in healthy people across ages. Primers used in a second PCR of roughly 6 to 11 cycles were a sample-barcoded 5' primer and a J-beta primer mix. TCRdb reprocessed the 5' RACE reads via MiXCR and lists one record per CDR3 protein. Here the sample spans over 1,200,000 distinct CDR3 sequences, 59% being singletons. The sample was blood. The origin of the receptors is a man aged 18 to 29 in good health.

In regard to this clonotype: At one end the junction does not follow the germline gene, possibly because of a read error. The V and J genes are TRBV3-1 and TRBJ2-5; tentative D call: TRBD1 (6 bases). CDR3 length equals 15 residues. Germline V gene lookup returns CDR1 LGHDT and CDR2 YNNKEL (reference sequence). In DNA form, the CDR3 reads TGTGCCAGCACCGAAACCGGGACATTAAAAGAGACCCGGTACTTC. Translating gives CASTETGTLKETRYF.

Notes on this clonotype: The junction departs from germline at one end; a sequencing error may be responsible. The genes are TRBV29-1 and TRBJ1-6, with a possible D match to TRBD1 (6 bases). The CDR3 is 12 residues long. Germline CDR1 reads SQVTM; CDR2 reads ANQGSEA. CDR3 amino acids: CSVSQGNSPLHF. The CDR3 coding sequence is TGTAGCGTATCCCAGGGGAATTCACCCCTCCACTTT.

The DNA of the CDR3 is TGTGCTACACACCCAAGCTTTAGGACCTCGGGGGATACGCAGTATTTT. This gives the protein CATHPSFRTSGDTQYF. This chain joins TRBV28 and TRBJ2-3; D is perhaps TRBD2 (5 bases). From germline, CDR1 is MDHEN and CDR2 SYDVKM. CDR3 size: 16 residues. Complete variable domain (other parts from reference TRBV28 and TRBJ2-3): DVKVTQSSRYLVKRTGEKVFLECVQDMDHENMFWYRQDPGLGLRLIYFSYDVKMKEKGDIPEGYSVSREKKERFSLILESASTNQTSMYLCATHPSFRTSGDTQYFGPGTRLTVL.

The table lists this clonotype with a count of one. V usage is TRBV7-7 and J usage is TRBJ1-1; 7 bases align to TRBD1. Germline values: CDR1 SSHAT, CDR2 FNYEAQ (reference sequence). The CDR3 has 13 residues. The ends lost 7 bases at V and 4 bases at J; junction bases unmatched: 6. Here the CDR3 reads CASTPYRGTEAFF. The CDR3 bases are TGTGCCAGCACACCCTACAGGGGCACTGAAGCTTTCTTT.

The table lists this clonotype with a count of one. This chain connects TRBV20-1 to TRBJ2-5, with D maybe TRBD1 (5 bases). The V end lost 5 bases, the J end lost 11 bases, and 30 bases lay between the germline ends. The CDR3 is made up of 16 amino acids. Germline loops: CDR1 DFQATT, CDR2 SNEGSKA (reference sequence). CDR3 region: CSARTSEETTYNEQYF. Written as DNA, the CDR3 is TGCAGTGCTCGGACAAGTGAGGAGACCACCTACAATGAGCAGTACTTC.

The chain joins TRBV6-5 to TRBJ1-2; D unclear. The CDR3 length is 12 residues. Trimming stripped 7 bases from V and 9 bases from J, with 15 bases between. The V gene's germline CDR1 is MNHEY and CDR2 SVGAGI. CDR3 amino acids: CASTFEGISYTF. DNA for the CDR3: TGTGCCAGCACCTTCGAAGGGATTAGCTACACCTTC.

V usage is TRBV3-1 and J usage is TRBJ2-5; TRBD2 might be the D (7 bases). CDR3 length: 15 residues. The V end was cut by 2 bases, the J end by 3 bases, with 13 bases between. From germline, CDR1 is LGHDT and CDR2 YNNKEL (reference sequence). The CDR3 loop is CASSQPRGGEETQYF. The CDR3 region has the DNA TGTGCCAGCAGCCAACCCCGAGGGGGGGAAGAGACCCAGTACTTC.

This clonotype has just a few counts. This chain links TRBV5-1 with TRBJ2-7; D is possibly TRBD1 or TRBD2 (5 bases each). The V and J ends lost 4 bases and 3 bases respectively, with 14 bases between them. The germline V gene has CDR1 SGHRS and CDR2 YFSETQ. The CDR3 runs 14 residues. The CDR3 DNA is TGCGCCAGCAGCCGGGACCTCACGATCTACGAGCAGTACTTC. This translates into CASSRDLTIYEQYF.

This clonotype was detected once. The chain joins TRBV20-1 to TRBJ2-3; 10 bases line up with TRBD2. CDR1 is DFQATT, CDR2 SNEGSKA, per germline (reference sequence). V trimming: 0 bases; J trimming: 5 bases; junction bases outside the gene matches: 11. CDR3 length: 17 amino acids. The CDR3 loop is CSARDWASGRGGDTQYF. The DNA of the CDR3 is TGCAGTGCTAGAGATTGGGCTAGCGGGAGAGGGGGAGATACGCAGTATTTT.

This clonotype has a handful of counts. The V gene is TRBV7-2, the J gene TRBJ2-3; 8 nucleotides align to TRBD2. V lost 2 bases, J lost 5 bases, and 6 bases stayed unmatched. This CDR3 contains 15 residues. Germline V gene lookup returns CDR1 SGHTA and CDR2 FQGNSA. The CDR3 sequence: CASSLSGGVRDTQYF. CDR3 DNA: TGTGCCAGCAGCTTATCGGGAGGGGTGAGAGATACGCAGTATTTT.

There are a few counts of this clonotype. The V gene is TRBV20-1, the J gene TRBJ2-7, with TRBD2 matching 12 bases. The CDR3 extends over 15 amino acids. Germline-derived CDR1 and CDR2 are DFQATT and SNEGSKA (reference sequence). Trimming took 5 bases from V and 2 from J; bases not matched to a gene: 7. DNA for the CDR3: TGCAGTGCTTCCGTACCTAGCGGGGGGGCCTACGAGCAGTACTTC. Translation: CSASVPSGGAYEQYF.

This rearrangement joins TRBV7-2 to TRBJ1-4; TRBD1 matches 7 bases. Trimming at V came to 5 bases and at J to 7 bases, leaving 10 bases not matched to a gene. The germline V gene encodes CDR1 SGHTA and CDR2 FQGNSA. This CDR3 has 15 amino acids. The CDR3 DNA reads as TGTGCCAGCAGCCCCAGGGGGGAGTCGGGTGAAAAACTGTTTTTT. Protein sequence: CASSPRGESGEKLFF. Looking up the rest from reference TRBV7-2 and TRBJ1-4 gives the full variable domain: GAGVSQSPSNKVTEKGKDVELRCDPISGHTALYWYRQSLGQGLEFLIYFQGNSAPDKSGLPSDRFSAERTGGSVSTLTIQRTQQEDSAVYLCASSPRGESGEKLFFGSGTQLSVL.

The rearrangement uses TRBV20-1 and TRBJ2-4; D gene uncertain. The tail of the sequence fits TRBJ2-7 better, so the J call may be wrong. This CDR3 has 13 residues. The germline V gene has CDR1 DFQATT and CDR2 SNEGSKA (reference sequence). The CDR3 spells CSARISRLGEQYF. The CDR3 DNA reads TGCAGTGCTAGAATATCTCGCTTGGGCGAGCAGTACTTC.

This clonotype was observed a handful of times. V is TRBV7-2 and J is TRBJ2-3, with unresolved D. Per germline, CDR1 SGHTA and CDR2 FQGNSA. The CDR3 extends over 15 amino acids. Trimming removed 5 bases from V and 2 bases from J, with 14 bases in between. The CDR3 sequence is CASSRVPLNTDTQYF. The CDR3 nucleotides are TGTGCCAGCAGCCGGGTCCCACTCAACACAGATACGCAGTATTTT.

V and J are TRBV15 and TRBJ2-1; D possibly matches TRBD1 or TRBD2 (5 bases each). There are 14 residues in the CDR3. V lost 2 bases and J 9 bases, leaving 14 bases between the germline ends. The germline gives CDR1 LNHNV, CDR2 YYDKDF (reference sequence). The CDR3 DNA sequence: TGTGCCACCAGCAGACAGGGAGAGAGGATTGAGCAGTTCTTC. This translates into CATSRQGERIEQFF. The whole variable domain, remainder taken from reference TRBV15 and TRBJ2-1, is DAMVIQNPRYQVTQFGKPVTLSCSQTLNHNVMYWYQQKSSQAPKLLFHYYDKDFNNEADTPDNFQSRRPNTSFCFLDIRSPGLGDTAMYLCATSRQGERIEQFFGPGTRLTVL.

This clonotype has more than one count but fewer than ten. V is TRBV25-1 and J is TRBJ2-5; D might be TRBD1 (6 bases). Deletions cut 2 bases from V and 10 bases from J, with 8 bases between. The CDR3 length is 11 residues. Germline CDR1 and CDR2: MGHDK and SYGVNS. The CDR3 loop reads CASSENRDQYF. The CDR3 DNA is TGTGCCAGCAGTGAAAACAGGGACCAGTACTTC. Supplemented by reference TRBV25-1 and TRBJ2-5, the full variable domain reads EADIYQTPRYLVIGTGKKITLECSQTMGHDKMYWYQQDPGMELHLIHYSYGVNSTEKGDLSSESTVSRIRTEHFPLTLESARPSHTSQYLCASSENRDQYFGPGTRLLVL.

This clonotype has only one observation. The gene calls are TRBV2 and TRBJ2-2; TRBD2 agrees at 10 bases. The germline V gene encodes CDR1 SNHLY and CDR2 FYNNEI. The V segment lost 0 bases and the J segment 1 base; nucleotides outside the gene matches: 8. This CDR3 has 19 amino acids. This CDR3 is CASSEALAGVFGNTGELFF. The CDR3 DNA sequence: TGTGCCAGCAGTGAAGCGCTAGCGGGAGTATTTGGGAACACCGGGGAGCTGTTTTTT.

The chain employs TRBV19 and TRBJ2-5, with D hard to call. This CDR3 has 14 residues. CDR1 and CDR2 (germline): LNHDA, SQIVND (reference sequence). V lost 1 base and J 4 bases, leaving 10 bases between the germline ends. In DNA form, the CDR3 reads TGTGCCAGTAGTATAGGGCGCAGACCAGAGACCCAGTACTTC. Translated: CASSIGRRPETQYF. Drawing the rest from reference TRBV19 and TRBJ2-5, the complete variable domain is DGGITQSPKYLFRKEGQNVTLSCEQNLNHDAMYWYRQDPGQGLRLIYYSQIVNDFQKGDIAEGYSVSREKKESFPLTVTSAQKNPTAFYLCASSIGRRPETQYFGPGTRLLVL.

The chain is built from TRBV18 and TRBJ1-1; D uncertain. The V end lost 0 bases, the J end lost 0 bases, and 5 bases lay between the germline ends. The CDR3 contains 14 residues. The germline V gene encodes CDR1 KGHSH and CDR2 LQKENI. The CDR3 DNA reads as TGTGCCAGCTCACCACCAGCAATGAACACTGAAGCTTTCTTT. Encoded protein: CASSPPAMNTEAFF.

The J gene is TRBJ1-4, the V gene TRBV4-1; TRBD1 is a possible D gene (6 bases). Germline V gene sequence: CDR1 MGHRA, CDR2 YSYEKL. V lost 0 bases and J lost 8, with 13 bases in between. CDR3 length equals 15 residues. The CDR3 here is CASSQEWGADEKLFF. CDR3 coding DNA: TGCGCCAGCAGCCAAGAATGGGGGGCTGACGAAAAACTGTTTTTT.